These 28 T cell receptor beta chains were sequenced from one sample in a study of T-cell reconstitution after alpha-beta-depleted transplantation in children. Unique molecular identifiers were built into the TCRbeta library. Each CDR3 protein is one row after TCRdb ran MiXCR on the PCR reads. Here the sample spans around 200,000 distinct CDR3 sequences, approximately 6.8% being singletons. Sequencing used PBMCs from the stem cell graft donor, obtained from the stem cell graft. These receptors originate from a human donor who donated a stem cell graft to a child with Wiskott-Aldrich syndrome.

This clonotype occurred many times. This rearrangement joins TRBV5-5 to TRBJ2-4; D is uncertain. Trimming cost V 6 bases and J 0 bases, with 10 bases left between them. CDR1 and CDR2 (germline): SGHKS, YYEKEE (reference sequence). The CDR3 covers 14 residues. The CDR3 reads CASIPGGAKNIQYF. CDR3 bases: TGTGCCAGCATCCCGGGCGGAGCCAAAAACATTCAGTACTTC.

Many counts were recorded for this clonotype. V is TRBV10-3 and J is TRBJ2-5; 7 bases match TRBD2. This CDR3 is 15 amino acids long. Looked up from germline, CDR1 is ENHRY and CDR2 is SYGVKD. After removal of 10 bases from V and 4 bases from J, the junction contained 15 bases not matched to a gene. CDR3 residues: CATLRSGEFSETQYF. The CDR3 DNA is TGTGCCACCCTGCGCAGCGGGGAGTTCTCAGAGACCCAGTACTTC.

The sample holds many counts of this clonotype. J is TRBJ1-1 and V is TRBV5-5; no clear D. From germline, CDR1 is SGHKS and CDR2 YYEKEE (reference sequence). V lost 4 bases, J lost 2 bases, and 18 bases lay in between. This CDR3 contains 16 residues. The CDR3 here is CASSQGTDLFNTEAFF. The CDR3, as DNA: TGTGCCAGCAGCCAAGGTACTGACCTTTTCAACACTGAAGCTTTCTTT. Full variable domain (missing parts from reference TRBV5-5 and TRBJ1-1): DAGVTQSPTHLIKTRGQQVTLRCSPISGHKSVSWYQQVLGQGPQFIFQYYEKEERGRGNFPDRFSARQFPNYSSELNVNALLLGDSALYLCASSQGTDLFNTEAFFGQGTRLTVV.

At least ten counts were recorded for this clonotype. This chain connects TRBV29-1 to TRBJ2-3, with unresolved D. Trimming shortened V by 2 bases and J by 12 bases, and 12 bases separated the two germline ends. The CDR3 contains 11 residues. Germline CDR1 is SQVTM and CDR2 is ANQGSEA. The CDR3 bases are TGCAGCGTTGAAACGCTCCTAAACCAGTATTTT. It specifies CSVETLLNQYF.

This clonotype was recorded many times. The rearrangement uses TRBV20-1 and TRBJ2-1, with no clear D. The CDR3 consists of 11 residues. The V end lost 5 bases, the J end lost 9 bases, and 11 bases lay between the germline ends. Germline lookup yields CDR1 DFQATT and CDR2 SNEGSKA (reference sequence). CDR3 nucleotides: TGCAGTGCTGGATTAGCTTCTGAGCAGTTCTTC. Translating gives CSAGLASEQFF.

This clonotype was counted many times. The chain couples TRBV18 to TRBJ1-5; a weak D match, TRBD1 (5 bases). Trimming took off 5 bases at V and 5 bases at J, with 7 bases between the two ends. Germline V gene sequence: CDR1 KGHSH, CDR2 LQKENI. The CDR3 is 12 amino acids. CDR3 loop: CASSEGDQPQHF. The CDR3 nucleotides are TGTGCCAGCTCAGAAGGGGATCAGCCCCAGCATTTT.

This clonotype has a count of ten or more. The gene calls are TRBV29-1 and TRBJ2-2; the match to TRBD1 covers 9 bases. The CDR3 is 15 amino acids. Germline CDR1 is SQVTM and CDR2 is ANQGSEA. V trimming: 6 bases; J trimming: 4 bases; junction bases outside the gene matches: 9. The CDR3 nucleotides read TGCAGCGTCCCAGGGACAGGGAAAAGCACCGGGGAGCTGTTTTTT. Translation gives CSVPGTGKSTGELFF.

There are many counts of this clonotype. The chain employs TRBV4-1 and TRBJ1-6; D is unclear. Between the trimmed V and J ends, which lost 4 bases and 7 bases, there was a span of 11 bases. Germline CDR1 and CDR2: MGHRA and YSYEKL. This CDR3 is built from 14 residues. The CDR3 here is CASSRRESNSPLHF. The CDR3 DNA reads TGCGCCAGCAGCCGGAGGGAGTCCAATTCACCCCTCCACTTT.

The chain links TRBV10-3 to TRBJ1-5; 7 nucleotides agree with TRBD1. Per germline, CDR1 ENHRY and CDR2 SYGVKD. CDR3 size: 13 residues. V shed 4 bases, J shed 7 bases, and the junction held 4 bases outside the gene matches. In nucleotides, the CDR3 is TGTGCCATCAGTGCTGGACAGGCACAGCCCCAGCATTTT. Residues: CAISAGQAQPQHF.

Ten or more counts support this clonotype. The chain is built from TRBV5-1 and TRBJ2-5, with a weak D call TRBD1 (5 bases). This CDR3 has 15 residues. Deletions cut 3 bases from V and 4 bases from J, with 16 bases between. CDR1 SGHRS and CDR2 YFSETQ come from the germline V gene. For the CDR3, the DNA is TGCGCCAGCAGCTCCCTGTCAGGGAACTTAGAGACCCAGTACTTC. The encoded protein is CASSSLSGNLETQYF.

This chain joins TRBV18 and TRBJ2-3, with D possibly TRBD2 on 5 matching bases. The germline V and J ends were trimmed by 2 bases and 4 bases, with 16 bases remaining between them. The length of the CDR3 is 16 residues. Looked up from germline, CDR1 is KGHSH and CDR2 is LQKENI. In nucleotides, the CDR3 is TGTGCCAGCTCACCATCGGGCCCGGCGGGCCCAGATACGCAGTATTTT. Translating it yields CASSPSGPAGPDTQYF.

This clonotype was seen repeatedly, ten times or more. J is TRBJ2-1 and V is TRBV20-1; D remains ambiguous. The V gene's germline CDR1 is DFQATT and CDR2 SNEGSKA (reference sequence). The CDR3 has 15 amino acids. Trimming took 4 bases from V and 3 from J, leaving 16 bases between them. This chain's CDR3 is CSANGWQESYNEQFF. For the CDR3, the DNA is TGCAGTGCTAACGGTTGGCAGGAGAGCTACAATGAGCAGTTCTTC.

This clonotype was seen a handful of times. The chain has TRBV2 and TRBJ2-1, with 8 bases matching TRBD2. This CDR3 is built from 17 residues. The V segment lost 1 base and the J segment 0 bases; nucleotides outside the gene matches: 5. CDR1 and CDR2 from the germline V gene are SNHLY and FYNNEI. The CDR3 sequence: CASSEVGSGSSYNEQFF. The CDR3 bases are TGTGCCAGCAGTGAAGTAGGGAGCGGGAGCTCCTACAATGAGCAGTTCTTC.

This clonotype was counted at least ten times. This rearrangement joins TRBV5-1 to TRBJ1-2; 8 nucleotides align to TRBD1. The CDR3 consists of 16 residues. V shed 0 bases, J shed 2 bases, and the junction held 6 bases outside the gene matches. Germline V lookup: CDR1 SGHRS, CDR2 YFSETQ. The DNA for the CDR3 is TGCGCCAGCAGCTTGGATCAGGGGGCAAGGAACTATGGCTACACCTTC. It is translated as CASSLDQGARNYGYTF. The full variable domain, its missing parts supplied by reference TRBV5-1 and TRBJ1-2, is KAGVTQTPRYLIKTRGQQVTLSCSPISGHRSVSWYQQTPGQGLQFLFEYFSETQRNKGNFPGRFSGRQFSNSRSEMNVSTLELGDSALYLCASSLDQGARNYGYTFGSGTRLTVV.

This clonotype was found many times. The V gene is TRBV24-1, the J gene TRBJ2-5; 7 nucleotides match TRBD2. J lost 1 base, V lost 4 bases, and 8 bases had no gene match. Germline lookup yields CDR1 KGHDR and CDR2 SFDVKD. The CDR3 consists of 16 residues. In DNA form, the CDR3 reads TGTGCCACCAGTGACCGAGCGGGACCCTTCCAAGAGACCCAGTACTTC. It encodes CATSDRAGPFQETQYF.

Many counts were recorded for this clonotype. The chain has TRBV5-1 and TRBJ2-1; D is perhaps TRBD1 (6 bases). V lost 4 bases and J lost 1, with 12 bases in between. Germline V gene lookup returns CDR1 SGHRS and CDR2 YFSETQ. The CDR3 consists of 15 residues. This chain's CDR3 is CASSAGQFSYNEQFF. The CDR3 region has the DNA TGCGCCAGCAGCGCTGGACAGTTTTCCTACAATGAGCAGTTCTTC. The full variable domain, rest sourced from reference TRBV5-1 and TRBJ2-1, is KAGVTQTPRYLIKTRGQQVTLSCSPISGHRSVSWYQQTPGQGLQFLFEYFSETQRNKGNFPGRFSGRQFSNSRSEMNVSTLELGDSALYLCASSAGQFSYNEQFFGPGTRLTVL.

This clonotype was recorded a few times. The CDR3, as DNA: TGCGCCAGCAGCCAGACGCCGGGACCCCAGAACACTGAAGCTTTCTTT. Its protein is CASSQTPGPQNTEAFF. V is TRBV5-1 and J is TRBJ1-1, with D possibly being TRBD1 (5 bases). V dropped 4 bases and J dropped 1 base, with 17 bases sitting between them. Per the germline V gene, CDR1 is SGHRS and CDR2 is YFSETQ. The CDR3 loop spans 16 amino acids.

The sample holds many counts of this clonotype. The rearrangement uses TRBV5-6 and TRBJ2-1, with TRBD2 matching 15 bases. CDR1 is SGHDT, CDR2 YYEEEE, per germline. The CDR3 length is 17 residues. V lost 4 bases and J lost 7; bases outside the gene matches: 9. In DNA, the CDR3 is TGTGCCAGCAGCCAACGCGCGGGACTAGCGGGGGGTAATGAGCAGTTCTTC. Protein sequence: CASSQRAGLAGGNEQFF.

Ten or more counts support this clonotype. The rearrangement links TRBV10-3 to TRBJ1-5; D is undetermined. The germline gives CDR1 ENHRY, CDR2 SYGVKD. The CDR3 has 13 amino acids. The germline V and J ends were trimmed by 1 base and 5 bases, with 6 bases remaining between them. CDR3 protein: CAISELSDQPQHF. In nucleotides, the CDR3 is TGTGCCATCAGTGAGTTGTCGGATCAGCCCCAGCATTTT.

The table lists this clonotype with many counts. The genes are TRBV24-1 and TRBJ2-1, with D possibly TRBD1 on 6 matching bases. CDR1 and CDR2 (germline): KGHDR, SFDVKD. V lost 3 bases and J lost 4, with 12 bases in between. The CDR3 is made up of 15 amino acids. The CDR3, as DNA: TGTGCCACCAGTGATCAGGGGAGACAATACAATGAGCAGTTCTTC. Translating it yields CATSDQGRQYNEQFF.

This clonotype appeared many times. This chain uses TRBV7-9 with TRBJ1-6, with D hard to call. CDR1 and CDR2 from the germline V gene are SEHNR and FQNEAQ (reference sequence). This CDR3 spans 12 amino acids. V was shortened by 5 bases and J by 8 bases, with 7 bases between the two germline ends. DNA for the CDR3: TGTGCCAGCAGCCCATCGGATTCACCCCTCCACTTT. Translated, it gives CASSPSDSPLHF.

This clonotype was seen many times. The CDR3 reads CASSQDRQISYNSPLHF. Written as DNA, the CDR3 is TGCGCCAGCAGCCAAGATCGGCAGATCTCCTATAATTCACCCCTCCACTTT. This chain joins TRBV4-3 and TRBJ1-6; D call uncertain. Trimming removed 0 bases from V and 0 bases from J, with 9 bases in between. CDR1 and CDR2 from the germline V gene are LGHNA and YSLEER. This CDR3 region has 17 residues.

Ten or more counts support this clonotype. The rearrangement joins TRBV7-2 to TRBJ2-7, with 10 bases aligning to TRBD2. The CDR3 is 14 amino acids. Germline CDR1 reads SGHTA; CDR2 reads FQGNSA. V lost 4 bases to trimming and J lost 3 bases; unmatched junction nucleotides: 3. The CDR3, as DNA: TGTGCCAGCAGCTCCCAGCGGGGGGGCTACGAGCAGTACTTC. Protein product: CASSSQRGGYEQYF.

This chain connects TRBV18 to TRBJ2-4, with TRBD2 matching 10 bases. Germline assignment: CDR1 KGHSH and CDR2 LQKENI. The CDR3 is 19 residues long. Trimming took 2 bases from V and 0 from J; bases not matched to a gene: 10. CDR3 DNA sequence: TGTGCCAGCTCACCATTTCTTACTAGCGGGACGGGAGCCAAAAACATTCAGTACTTC. Translating it yields CASSPFLTSGTGAKNIQYF.

This clonotype occurred many times. V is TRBV29-1 and J is TRBJ2-3, with D perhaps matching TRBD1 (6 bases). Germline assignment: CDR1 SQVTM and CDR2 ANQGSEA. Trimming removed 2 bases at V and 1 base at J, with 10 bases between. The CDR3 consists of 14 residues. CDR3 in DNA: TGCAGCGTTGAACTCCGACAGGGCACAGATACGCAGTATTTT. This translates into CSVELRQGTDTQYF.

This clonotype has ten or more counts. The chain joins TRBV20-1 to TRBJ2-3; D unresolved. Germline V gene data show CDR1 as DFQATT and CDR2 as SNEGSKA (reference sequence). CDR3 size: 13 residues. V was shortened by 6 bases and J by 1 base, with 11 bases between the two germline ends. Written as DNA, the CDR3 is TGCAGTGCCCCTGGCTGGGGCACAGATACGCAGTATTTT. Amino acid sequence: CSAPGWGTDTQYF.

The genes are TRBV24-1 and TRBJ2-3; D may be TRBD1 (5 bases). Germline V lookup: CDR1 KGHDR, CDR2 SFDVKD. This CDR3 contains 17 residues. Deletions cut 1 base from V and 2 bases from J, with 15 bases between. CDR3 nucleotide sequence: TGTGCCACCAGTGATTTCCACCAGGCCAGGGCCACAGATACGCAGTATTTT. It codes for CATSDFHQARATDTQYF.

This chain links TRBV3-1 with TRBJ2-3; TRBD2 matches 8 bases. Germline CDR1 and CDR2: LGHDT and YNNKEL (reference sequence). This CDR3 comprises 17 residues. With V trimmed by 0 bases and J by 4 bases, 9 bases remained unmatched. The CDR3 loop is CASSQEIRAGEADTQYF. The DNA of the CDR3 is TGTGCCAGCAGCCAAGAGATTCGAGCGGGAGAAGCAGATACGCAGTATTTT.